This T cell receptor beta chain was captured by sequencing in a study of tumor-infiltrating lymphocytes in localized non-small cell lung cancer. Some clones are missing from TCRdb's copy, which holds only in-frame ones; the method was immunoSEQ multiplex PCR. The sample yields some 7,800 clones, more than 65% seen once. The CDR3 has 16 residues. CDR1 is SEHNR, CDR2 FQNEAQ, per germline (reference sequence). V lost 0 bases, J lost 7 bases, and 8 bases stayed unmatched. V is TRBV7-9 and J is TRBJ2-7, with TRBD1 matching over 11 bases. The source is a human donor with non-small cell lung cancer. Sequenced material: lung tumor tissue. This CDR3 reads CASSLALGQGAREQYF. CDR3 DNA: TGTGCCAGCAGCTTAGCTCTTGGACAGGGGGCACGGGAGCAGTACTTC.